This T cell receptor beta chain was sequenced during a study of shared clonotypes between healthy human individuals. General observations from the study: Clonotype sharing across four donors was observed for around 5% of naive CD4 clonotypes.

About this clone itself: What it binds is unknown.

This table comes from immunoSEQ multiplex PCR, and its TCRdb copy is limited to in-frame clones, with some not included. The table shows millions of clones, with 90% to 95% occurring only once. CDR3 size: 14 residues. The germline gives CDR1 SGHDN, CDR2 FVKESK. V was trimmed by 0 bases and J by 5 bases, leaving 11 bases between them. In the naive CD8 group, cells lacked CD45RO and were positively selected for CCR7, so terminally differentiated effector memory CD45RA+ cells were left out. The sequence derives from a man aged 18 to 29 in good health. Some clones in this sample may be carry-over from other donors' samples. Sample: naive CD8+ T cells from PBMCs. The V and J genes are TRBV14 and TRBJ2-7; D gene uncertain. The CDR3 spells CASSQDRRIHEQYF. Here the CDR3 DNA reads TGTGCCAGCAGCCAAGATCGCCGGATCCACGAGCAGTACTTC.